Presented here are 14 T cell receptor beta chains from one specimen sequenced in a study of OX40 agonist ivuxolimab in advanced cancers. The library was obtained by the immunoSEQ multiplex PCR assay. TCRdb retrieved this table from immuneACCESS and kept in-frame rearrangements only. Not all clones are present; in checked studies, unresolved V genes account for under half, and no reason is known for the remainder. The sample records around 150,000 clones, 94% of which are singletons. The ten largest account for about 0.33% of the sample. The specimen was CD4+ or CD8+ T cells sorted from blood, collected in a trial of the OX40 agonist ivuxolimab. The origin of the receptors is an adult with an advanced solid tumor such as melanoma, head and neck, liver or kidney cancer.

The CDR3: CASSPTGTGRNEQFF. DNA of the CDR3: TGTGCCAGCAGCCCAACCGGGACAGGGAGGAATGAGCAGTTCTTC. The V call is TRBV7-2, the J call TRBJ2-1, with 9 bases fitting TRBD1. J lost 7 bases, V lost 5 bases, and 9 bases had no gene match. CDR1 and CDR2 (germline): SGHTA, FQGNSA. The CDR3 is 15 amino acids. The whole variable domain, filled in from reference TRBV7-2 and TRBJ2-1, reads GAGVSQSPSNKVTEKGKDVELRCDPISGHTALYWYRQSLGQGLEFLIYFQGNSAPDKSGLPSDRFSAERTGGSVSTLTIQRTQQEDSAVYLCASSPTGTGRNEQFFGPGTRLTVL.

The CDR3 bases are TGTGCCAGCAGCACCCGCGGGCAGAGCCCGGTACAGTACTTC. Protein: CASSTRGQSPVQYF. V is TRBV7-9 and J is TRBJ2-7; possibly TRBD2 for D (5 bases). The V gene lost 5 bases and the J gene lost 10 bases, with 21 bases spanning the gap. CDR1 and CDR2 (germline): SEHNR, FQNEAQ (reference sequence). The CDR3 sequence is 14 residues long.

The J gene is TRBJ2-7, the V gene TRBV11-3; possibly TRBD2 for D (6 bases). Germline CDR1 is SGHNT and CDR2 is YENEEA. V gave up 5 bases and J gave up 11 bases, with 19 bases separating them. The CDR3 totals 13 residues. The CDR3: CASSQRAGNEKYF. The CDR3 bases are TGTGCCAGCAGCCAACGGGCGGGAAATGAGAAGTACTTC.

The chain recombines TRBV6-5 with TRBJ2-5; the match to TRBD2 covers 9 bases. Germline CDR1 reads MNHEY; CDR2 reads SVGAGI. V shed 4 bases, J shed 2 bases, and the junction held 8 bases outside the gene matches. CDR3 length equals 16 residues. The CDR3 region has the DNA TGTGCCAGCAGTTCCCCCAGTCTAGCGGGGCAAGAGACCCAGTACTTC. Protein product: CASSSPSLAGQETQYF.

This chain links TRBV4-3 with TRBJ1-2; D gene unclear. V dropped 3 bases and J dropped 0 bases, with 8 bases sitting between them. CDR1 LGHNA and CDR2 YSLEER come from the germline V gene. The length of the CDR3 is 14 residues. CDR3 protein: CASSHGQPNYGYTF. CDR3 DNA: TGCGCCAGCAGCCACGGGCAGCCTAACTATGGCTACACCTTC.

This chain joins TRBV21-1 and TRBJ2-5. TRBV21-1 is termed a pseudogene. The CDR3 spans 15 residues. This chain's CDR3 is CASSKRTRARETQYF. The CDR3 bases are TGTGCCAGCAGCAAACGGACCCGGGCGCGGGAGACCCAGTACTTC.

The V gene is TRBV5-4, the J gene TRBJ2-7; D is undetermined. This CDR3 is built from 14 residues. Germline CDR1 SGHNT, CDR2 YYREEE (reference sequence). V lost 0 bases, J lost 7 bases, and 14 bases lay in between. CDR3 sequence: CASSLGVFVSEQYF. The CDR3 DNA is TGTGCCAGCAGCTTGGGGGTGTTTGTTTCTGAGCAGTACTTC.

The chain is built from TRBV29-1 and TRBJ1-2; D is ambiguous. The CDR3 contains 14 residues. CDR1 is SQVTM, CDR2 ANQGSEA, per germline. Trimming took off 4 bases at V and 7 bases at J, with 19 bases between the two ends. The CDR3 bases are TGCAGCGTTGTGAAGGACGGGAATCCGGGTGGCTACACCTTC. Translated, it gives CSVVKDGNPGGYTF. Drawing the rest from reference TRBV29-1 and TRBJ1-2, the complete variable domain is SAVISQKPSRDICQRGTSLTIQCQVDSQVTMMFWYRQQPGQSLTLIATANQGSEATYESGFVIDKFPISRPNLTFSTLTVSNMSPEDSSIYLCSVVKDGNPGGYTFGSGTRLTVV.

The rearrangement links TRBV6-4 to TRBJ1-5; D is ambiguous. The germline V gene has CDR1 MRHNA and CDR2 SNTAGT. The CDR3 covers 11 residues. Trimming stripped 3 bases from V and 11 bases from J, with 8 bases between. CDR3 in DNA: TGTGCCAGCAGTGAGGGCTTGGCCCAGCATTTT. This codes for CASSEGLAQHF.

J is TRBJ2-3 and V is TRBV2; no definite D call. Germline CDR1 SNHLY, CDR2 FYNNEI. CDR3 length: 15 amino acids. V was pared by 4 bases and J by 2 bases, with 13 bases between. The CDR3 coding sequence is TGTGCCAGCAGTGTACAGCGTGCTGACACAGATACGCAGTATTTT. This encodes CASSVQRADTDTQYF.

The V gene is TRBV28, the J gene TRBJ1-1; D gene ambiguous. V lost 7 bases and J lost 8, with 17 bases in between. This CDR3 region has 13 residues. CDR1 is MDHEN and CDR2 is SYDVKM in the germline V gene. The CDR3 DNA is TGTGCCAGCATAATCCCCCATCCGAGAGAAGCTTTCTTT. Its translation: CASIIPHPREAFF.

This chain joins TRBV5-6 and TRBJ2-1, with 7 bases lining up with TRBD2. Germline V CDR1 and CDR2: SGHDT, YYEEEE. The CDR3 sequence is 15 residues long. The V gene end was trimmed by 5 bases and the J gene end by 0 bases; junction bases not matched to a gene: 5. The CDR3 here is CASSPGTTSYNEQFF. Here the CDR3 DNA reads TGTGCCAGCAGTCCCGGGACTACCTCCTACAATGAGCAGTTCTTC. Supplemented by reference TRBV5-6 and TRBJ2-1, the full variable domain reads DAGVTQSPTHLIKTRGQQVTLRCSPKSGHDTVSWYQQALGQGPQFIFQYYEEEERQRGNFPDRFSGHQFPNYSSELNVNALLLGDSALYLCASSPGTTSYNEQFFGPGTRLTVL.

The chain combines TRBV5-6 with TRBJ2-3; D is ambiguous. The CDR3 is 16 amino acids. Germline V gives CDR1 SGHDT, CDR2 YYEEEE. Trimming took 0 bases from V and 2 from J, leaving 13 bases between them. The CDR3, as DNA: TGTGCCAGCAGCTTGGGAGACTTAGCCTACACAGATACGCAGTATTTT. As protein: CASSLGDLAYTDTQYF.

The chain links TRBV6-6 to TRBJ1-4; maybe TRBD1 (5 bases). CDR1 and CDR2 from the germline V gene are MNHNY and SVGAGI (reference sequence). The CDR3 loop spans 14 amino acids. V was trimmed by 3 bases and J by 5 bases, leaving 10 bases between them. The chain's CDR3 is CASSYRKGNEKLFF. The CDR3, as DNA: TGTGCCAGCAGTTATCGGAAGGGGAATGAAAAACTGTTTTTT.